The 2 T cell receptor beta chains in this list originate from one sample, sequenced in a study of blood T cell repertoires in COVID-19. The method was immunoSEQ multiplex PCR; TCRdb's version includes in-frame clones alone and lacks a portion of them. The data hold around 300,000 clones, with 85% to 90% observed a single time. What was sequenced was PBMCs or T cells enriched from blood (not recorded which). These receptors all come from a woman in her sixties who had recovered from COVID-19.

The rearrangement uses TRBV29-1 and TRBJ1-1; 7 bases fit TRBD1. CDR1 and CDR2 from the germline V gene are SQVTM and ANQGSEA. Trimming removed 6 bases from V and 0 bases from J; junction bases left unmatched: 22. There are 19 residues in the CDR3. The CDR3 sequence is CSVGPRTTDRAWMNTEAFF. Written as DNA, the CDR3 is TGCAGCGTGGGACCACGCACTACAGACAGGGCGTGGATGAACACTGAAGCTTTCTTT. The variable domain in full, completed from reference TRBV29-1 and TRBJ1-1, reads SAVISQKPSRDICQRGTSLTIQCQVDSQVTMMFWYRQQPGQSLTLIATANQGSEATYESGFVIDKFPISRPNLTFSTLTVSNMSPEDSSIYLCSVGPRTTDRAWMNTEAFFGQGTRLTVV.

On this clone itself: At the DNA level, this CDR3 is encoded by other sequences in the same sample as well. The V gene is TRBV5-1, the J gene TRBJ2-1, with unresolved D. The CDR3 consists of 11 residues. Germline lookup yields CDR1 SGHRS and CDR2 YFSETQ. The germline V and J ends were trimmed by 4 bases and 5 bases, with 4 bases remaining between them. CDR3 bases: TGCGCCAGCAGCCAGAACAATGAGCAGTTCTTC. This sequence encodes CASSQNNEQFF. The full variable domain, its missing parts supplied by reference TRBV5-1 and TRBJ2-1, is KAGVTQTPRYLIKTRGQQVTLSCSPISGHRSVSWYQQTPGQGLQFLFEYFSETQRNKGNFPGRFSGRQFSNSRSEMNVSTLELGDSALYLCASSQNNEQFFGPGTRLTVL.